This T cell receptor (beta chain) was captured in a study of tumor and adjacent non-tumor tissue in lung cancer. A modified ARM-PCR protocol with three rounds of nested PCR amplified TCRbeta. TCRdb fed the multiplex PCR reads into MiXCR, producing one record per CDR3 protein. In the table there are 40,000 to 55,000 distinct CDR3 sequences, roughly 69% of which are singletons. The template was RNA from unsorted bulk tissue. The normal lung tissue was taken more than 3 cm from the tumor edge. Material: distant non-tumor lung tissue. The receptor comes from a woman aged 60-70 years with non-small cell lung cancer.

CDR3 amino acids: CDSSGTGTGDYNEQFF. As DNA, the CDR3 is TGTGACAGTAGTGGAACCGGGACAGGGGACTACAATGAGCAGTTCTTC. The V gene is TRBV6-1, the J gene TRBJ2-1; 10 positions agree with TRBD1. The CDR3 length is 16 residues. The germline V gene encodes CDR1 MNHNS and CDR2 SASEGT.